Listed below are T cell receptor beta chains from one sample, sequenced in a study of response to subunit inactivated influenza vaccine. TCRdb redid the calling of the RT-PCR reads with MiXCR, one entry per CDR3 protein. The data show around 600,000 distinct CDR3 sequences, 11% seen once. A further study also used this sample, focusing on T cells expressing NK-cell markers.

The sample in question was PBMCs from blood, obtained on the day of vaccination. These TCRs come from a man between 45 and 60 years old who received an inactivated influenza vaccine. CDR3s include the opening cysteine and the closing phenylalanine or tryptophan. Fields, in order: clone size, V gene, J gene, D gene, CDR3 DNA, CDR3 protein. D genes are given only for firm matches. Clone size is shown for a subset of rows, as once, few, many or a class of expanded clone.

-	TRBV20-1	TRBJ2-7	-	TGCAGTGCTAGAGATAGTAACGGGTTCGAGCAGTACTTC	CSARDSNGFEQYF
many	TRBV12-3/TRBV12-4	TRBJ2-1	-	TGTGCCAGCAGTTTAGGAATGGGTTTGGATGAGCAGTTCTTC	CASSLGMGLDEQFF
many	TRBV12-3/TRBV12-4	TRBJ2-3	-	TGTGCCAGCAGTTTATCCTTACGCACAGATACGCAGTATTTT	CASSLSLRTDTQYF
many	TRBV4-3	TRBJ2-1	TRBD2	TGCGCCAGCAGCCAGTCAGCGGGGAACAATGAGCAGTTCTTC	CASSQSAGNNEQFF
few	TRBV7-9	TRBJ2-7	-	TGTGCCAGCAGTTGGGACGACTCCGAGGCCTACTACGAGCAGTACTTC	CASSWDDSEAYYEQYF
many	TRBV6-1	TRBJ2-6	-	TGTGCCAGCAGGACGGCCTCTGGGGCCAACGTCCTGACTTTC	CASRTASGANVLTF
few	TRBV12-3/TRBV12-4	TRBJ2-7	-	TGTGCCAGCAATATGGGACACGTCTACGAGCAGTACTTC	CASNMGHVYEQYF
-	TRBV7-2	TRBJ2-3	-	TGTGCCAGCAGCTTAGCTTTCAGGTCCACAGATACGCAGTATTTT	CASSLAFRSTDTQYF
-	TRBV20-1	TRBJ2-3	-	TGCAGTGCAACGAGGGAGGCTAGCACAGATACGCAGTATTTT	CSATREASTDTQYF
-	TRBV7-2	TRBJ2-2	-	TGTGCCAGCAGCTTAGTCGGGATCACCGGGGAGCTGTTTTTT	CASSLVGITGELFF
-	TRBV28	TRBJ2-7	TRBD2	TGTGCCACCTACCTCAACCCTCCGGGACTAGCGGGAGGAACCTCCTACGAGCAGTACTTC	CATYLNPPGLAGGTSYEQYF
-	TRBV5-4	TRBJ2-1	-	TGTGCCAGCAGCTTGCCGCTCACTGGTATCAATGAGCAGTTCTTC	CASSLPLTGINEQFF
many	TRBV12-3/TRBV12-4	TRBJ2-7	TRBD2	TGTGCCAGCACCAAGGGAGGGACCTACGAGCAGTACTTC	CASTKGGTYEQYF
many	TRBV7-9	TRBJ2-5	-	TGTGCCAGCAGCCCCGAGAGTGAGACCCAGTACTTC	CASSPESETQYF
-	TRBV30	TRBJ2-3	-	TGTGCCTGGAGTGTACTTTCGACATATACGCAGTATTTT	CAWSVLSTYTQYF
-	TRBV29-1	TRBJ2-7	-	TGCAGCGTCCGGACGAGAACAACCGGAGAGCAGTACTTC	CSVRTRTTGEQYF
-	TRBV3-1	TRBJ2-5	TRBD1	TGTGCCAGCAGCCAAGACACTACAGGGGAGTACCAAGAGACCCAGTACTTC	CASSQDTTGEYQETQYF
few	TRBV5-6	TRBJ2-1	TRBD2	TGTGCCAGCAGCTTGGGATCCGGGGGGGGGTTTGAGCAGTTCTTC	CASSLGSGGGFEQFF
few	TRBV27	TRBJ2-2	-	TGTGCCAGCAGACTTAGGGTGAACACCGGGGAGCTGTTTTTT	CASRLRVNTGELFF
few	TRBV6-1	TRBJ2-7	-	TGTGCCAGCAGCCCCCTGACCTCAATGAGGAGCTCCTACGAGCAGTACTTC	CASSPLTSMRSSYEQYF
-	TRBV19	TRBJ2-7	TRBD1	TGTGCCAGTAGTATCCAGACAGGGAGAGAAGGCGAGCAGTACTTC	CASSIQTGREGEQYF
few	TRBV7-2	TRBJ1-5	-	TGTGCCAGCAGCTTGGGGGGGCGGGGAAACACGCAGCCCCAGCATTTT	CASSLGGRGNTQPQHF
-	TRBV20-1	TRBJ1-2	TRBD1	TGCAGTGCTAGAGATACGACAGGGGAATATGGCTACACCTTC	CSARDTTGEYGYTF
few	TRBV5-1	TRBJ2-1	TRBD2	TGCGCCAGCAGCTTCGAACCTAGCGGGGGGGCCTATGAGCAGTTCTTC	CASSFEPSGGAYEQFF
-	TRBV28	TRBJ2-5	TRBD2	TGTGCCAGCAGTTTTCTAGCGGGGACGTACCAAGAGACCCAGTACTTC	CASSFLAGTYQETQYF
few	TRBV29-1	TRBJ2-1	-	TGCAGCGTTACCGCAGGGCTGGATGAGCAGTTCTTC	CSVTAGLDEQFF
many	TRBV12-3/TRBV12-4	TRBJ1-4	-	TGTGCCAGCAGTTTCATCGACCTAAGCAGTGAAAAACTGTTTTTT	CASSFIDLSSEKLFF
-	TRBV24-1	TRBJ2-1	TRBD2	TGTGCCACCAGTGATTCAGGAGGCGGGGGAAGCTCCTACAATGAGCAGTTCTTC	CATSDSGGGGSSYNEQFF
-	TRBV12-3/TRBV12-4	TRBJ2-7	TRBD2	TGTGCCAGCAGCCTCCTGAACGGGGGGGCCTCCTACGAGCAGTACTTC	CASSLLNGGASYEQYF
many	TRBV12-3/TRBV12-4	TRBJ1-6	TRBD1	TGTGCCAGCAGTACCCCGGGACAGATTAATTCACCCCTCCACTTT	CASSTPGQINSPLHF
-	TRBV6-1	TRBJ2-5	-	TGTGCCAGCAGTGACACCACGGGGAGAGAGACCCAGTACTTC	CASSDTTGRETQYF
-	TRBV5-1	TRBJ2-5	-	TGCGCCAGCAGCTTGTCGCGAGGGGAAGAGACCCAGTACTTC	CASSLSRGEETQYF
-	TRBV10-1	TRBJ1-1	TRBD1	TGCGCCAGCAGGGGGACAGGAGATGGGGAAGCTTTCTTT	CASRGTGDGEAFF
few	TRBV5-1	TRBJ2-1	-	TGCGCCAGCAGCTTTTTGCAGCTCAGCTCCTACAATGAGCAGTTCTTC	CASSFLQLSSYNEQFF
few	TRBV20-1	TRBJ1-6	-	TGCAGTGCTAGGAGGGGAGGCAGGGGTCAATTATATTCACCCCTCCACTTT	CSARRGGRGQLYSPLHF
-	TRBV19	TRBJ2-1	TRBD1	TGTGCCAGTAGAACCCTCGACAGGGAAGGACACAATGAGCAGTTCTTC	CASRTLDREGHNEQFF
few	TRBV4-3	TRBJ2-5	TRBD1	TGCGCCAGCAGCCCTTCAGGGACAGGGGGACAGACCCAGTACTTC	CASSPSGTGGQTQYF
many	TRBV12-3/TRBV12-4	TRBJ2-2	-	TGTGCCAGCAGTTCTGGGTACCCCGGGGAGCTGTTTTTT	CASSSGYPGELFF
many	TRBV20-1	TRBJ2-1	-	TGCAGTGCTAGAGGATTAAATGAGCAGTTCTTC	CSARGLNEQFF
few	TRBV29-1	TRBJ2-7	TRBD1	TGCAGCGTCTCCGGGACAGGGGCTGGGGAGCAGTACTTC	CSVSGTGAGEQYF
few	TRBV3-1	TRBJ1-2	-	TGTGCCAGCAGCCAAGGGGCAGTCGAATATGGCTACACCTTC	CASSQGAVEYGYTF
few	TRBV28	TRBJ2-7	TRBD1	TGTGCCAGCAGGACCCGACAGGGTTTTACCTACGAGCAGTACTTC	CASRTRQGFTYEQYF
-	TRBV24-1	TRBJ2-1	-	TGTGCCACCAGTGGGTTAGCGAGCTACAATGAGCAGTTCTTC	CATSGLASYNEQFF
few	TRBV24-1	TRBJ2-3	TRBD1	TGTGCCACCAGTGATCTCGACAGGGCAGATACGCAGTATTTT	CATSDLDRADTQYF
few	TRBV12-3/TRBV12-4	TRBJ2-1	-	TGTGCCAGCAGCTACGACAGGACCTCCTACAATGAGCAGTTCTTC	CASSYDRTSYNEQFF
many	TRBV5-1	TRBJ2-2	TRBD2	TGCGCCAGCAGCTTGTATCCAGCGGGGGGCCTCGGCACCGGGGAGCTGTTTTTT	CASSLYPAGGLGTGELFF
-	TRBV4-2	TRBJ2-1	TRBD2	TGTGCCAGCAGCCAAGACTTAATTTGGGGTAGCGGGGGGGCAGAGGGTGAGCAGTTCTTC	CASSQDLIWGSGGAEGEQFF
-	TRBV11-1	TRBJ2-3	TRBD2	TGTGCCAGCAGCTTGACGGACAGACTAGCGGGAGGAGTACCGCATACGCAGTATTTT	CASSLTDRLAGGVPHTQYF
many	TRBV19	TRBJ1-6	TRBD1	TGTGCCAGTAGCTCGACAGGGGGTAATTCACCCCTCCACTTT	CASSSTGGNSPLHF
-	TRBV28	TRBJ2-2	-	TGTGCCAGCGGTACCACCGGGCAAGGCACCGGGGAGCTGTTTTTT	CASGTTGQGTGELFF
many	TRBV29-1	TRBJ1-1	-	TGCAGCGTTGACGAGGGCGCGCGACACACTGAAGCTTTCTTT	CSVDEGARHTEAFF
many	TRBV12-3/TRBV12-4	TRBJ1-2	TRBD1	TGTGCCAGCAGGACAGGGGAGTATGGCTACACCTTC	CASRTGEYGYTF
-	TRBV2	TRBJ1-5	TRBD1	TGTGCCAGCAGCGGACAGGGGGCTACTCAGCCCCAGCATTTT	CASSGQGATQPQHF
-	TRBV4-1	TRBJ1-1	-	TGCGCCAGCAGCCAATCAATTGTACGGTCGAACACTGAAGCTTTCTTT	CASSQSIVRSNTEAFF
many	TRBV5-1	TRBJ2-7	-	TGCGCCAGCAGCCCCAGCGGTTACGAGCAGTACTTC	CASSPSGYEQYF
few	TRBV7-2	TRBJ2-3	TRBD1	TGTGCCAGCAGAAGGGACAGTTTCATTGATACGCAGTATTTT	CASRRDSFIDTQYF
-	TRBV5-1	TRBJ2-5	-	TGCGCCAGCAGCTTCGAGGTTGGAGAGACCCAGTACTTC	CASSFEVGETQYF
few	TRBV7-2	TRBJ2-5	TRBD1	TGTGCCAGCAGCCGCGGACAGGGGGCCAAGACCCAGTACTTC	CASSRGQGAKTQYF
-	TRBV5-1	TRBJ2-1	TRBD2	TGCGCCAGCAGCCCGGGGTGGGAGGGTGAGCAGTTCTTC	CASSPGWEGEQFF
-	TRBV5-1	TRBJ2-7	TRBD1	TGCGCCAGCAGTCCCGGGACAGAATCCTGCGAGCAGTACTTC	CASSPGTESCEQYF